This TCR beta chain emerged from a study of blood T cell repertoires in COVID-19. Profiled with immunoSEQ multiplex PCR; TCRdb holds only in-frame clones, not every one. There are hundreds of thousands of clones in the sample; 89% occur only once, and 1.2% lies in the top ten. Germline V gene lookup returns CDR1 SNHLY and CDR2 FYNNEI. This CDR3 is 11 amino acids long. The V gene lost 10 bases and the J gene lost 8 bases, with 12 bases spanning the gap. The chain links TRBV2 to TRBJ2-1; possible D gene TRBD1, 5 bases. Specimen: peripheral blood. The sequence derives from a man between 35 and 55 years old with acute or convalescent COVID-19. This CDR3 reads CATMKGYEQFF. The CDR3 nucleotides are TGTGCCACCATGAAGGGGTATGAGCAGTTCTTC. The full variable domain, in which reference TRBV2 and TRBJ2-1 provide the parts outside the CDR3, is EPEVTQTPSHQVTQMGQEVILRCVPISNHLYFYWYRQILGQKVEFLVSFYNNEISEKSEIFDDQFSVERPDGSNFTLKIRSTKLEDSAMYFCATMKGYEQFFGPGTRLTVL.